Given below is one TCR beta chain in context. The protocol was immunoSEQ multiplex PCR, while the TCRdb copy is restricted to in-frame clones and leaves out a portion. The table records roughly 25,000 clones, just over 85% of them present only once. This entry belongs to a study of ipilimumab plus nivolumab after autologous stem cell transplantation. Germline CDR1 reads SGHVS; CDR2 reads FQNEAQ. Losses at the gene ends were 5 bases for V and 6 bases for J; bases not matched to a gene: 7. CDR3 size: 15 residues. Sequences were derived from PBMCs, sampled in a trial of ipilimumab plus nivolumab as post-transplant consolidation. The V and J genes are TRBV7-8 and TRBJ1-4; 9 nucleotides agree with TRBD1. This TCR came from a male donor with diffuse large B-cell lymphoma. The chain's CDR3 is CASSGSGTGYEKLFF. The CDR3 DNA sequence: TGTGCCAGCAGCGGATCCGGGACAGGGTATGAAAAACTGTTTTTT.